Below, 17 T cell receptor beta chains from the same sample are listed, as sequenced in a study of beta chain features in type 1 diabetes. Study outcomes and limitations: Moderate but significant shortening of TCRB CDR3s was recorded in all four CD4+ subsets from Type 1 diabetes patients.

Expressed TCRB transcripts were sequenced after all isolated RNA was converted to cDNA. Method: immunoSEQ multiplex PCR; TCRdb's copy keeps in-frame clones and lacks some. The sample yields some 280,000 clones, roughly an eighth seen once. Their recognized antigens are unknown. Sample: naive CD4+ T cells from blood. These receptors all come from a man under 40 with type 1 diabetes.

The gene calls are TRBV7-9 and TRBJ2-3; D perhaps matches TRBD1 (7 bases). From germline, CDR1 is SEHNR and CDR2 FQNEAQ (reference sequence). The germline V and J ends were trimmed by 5 bases and 1 base, with 16 bases remaining between them. The CDR3 runs to 16 residues. The CDR3 coding sequence is TGTGCCAGCAGCCCAACGCGGGGACAGCGCACAGATACGCAGTATTTT. Amino acids: CASSPTRGQRTDTQYF.

Only a few counts were recorded for this clone. The rearrangement uses TRBV19 and TRBJ2-2, with D maybe TRBD2 (6 bases). Germline V lookup: CDR1 LNHDA, CDR2 SQIVND (reference sequence). The length of the CDR3 is 15 residues. The V gene lost 10 bases and the J gene lost 4 bases, with 19 bases spanning the gap. The CDR3 loop is CATRTEGRSTGELFF. The CDR3 nucleotides read TGTGCCACGAGGACGGAGGGCCGGAGCACCGGGGAGCTGTTTTTT.

The rearrangement links TRBV5-1 to TRBJ1-2; TRBD1 agrees at 9 bases. The CDR3 extends over 15 amino acids. The junction had 9 bases not matched to a gene; V was cut back by 6 bases and J by 3 bases. Germline assignment: CDR1 SGHRS and CDR2 YFSETQ. CDR3 bases: TGCGCCAGCAAACTCCGGGGACAGGGAGACTATGGCTACACCTTC. Encoded protein: CASKLRGQGDYGYTF.

This chain connects TRBV7-2 to TRBJ2-3, with 9 bases matching TRBD2. From germline, CDR1 is SGHTA and CDR2 FQGNSA. The CDR3 is 14 amino acids. Losses at the gene ends were 6 bases for V and 7 bases for J; bases not matched to a gene: 8. The CDR3 coding sequence is TGTGCCAGCAGTTCAAAAAGCGGGAGGAATACGCAGTATTTT. This gives the protein CASSSKSGRNTQYF.

The CDR3 DNA reads TGTGCCAGCAGACCCCCCGCGGGAGGAGTCCACGAGCAGTACTTC. Translating it yields CASRPPAGGVHEQYF. This sequence joins TRBV6-6 and TRBJ2-7; 8 bases line up with TRBD2. The CDR3 spans 15 residues. CDR1 is MNHNY and CDR2 is SVGAGI in the germline V gene (reference sequence). V dropped 6 bases and J dropped 5; count of bases not matched to a gene: 12.

This chain joins TRBV7-2 and TRBJ1-1; D unresolved. The CDR3 spans 14 residues. Germline V gene lookup returns CDR1 SGHTA and CDR2 FQGNSA. With 3 bases removed from V and 1 base from J, the gap between germline ends came to 9 bases. For the CDR3, the DNA is TGTGCCAGCAGCTTTTTCGGCGGGAACACTGAAGCTTTCTTT. Translated: CASSFFGGNTEAFF.

This clone was observed a single time. The chain uses TRBV5-4 and TRBJ2-2; D not certain. The CDR3 spans 13 residues. Trimming took 0 bases from V and 7 from J, leaving 7 bases between them. Germline CDR1 and CDR2: SGHNT and YYREEE (reference sequence). The CDR3 here is CASSLARGGELFF. The CDR3 nucleotides are TGTGCCAGCAGCTTGGCCAGAGGCGGGGAGCTGTTTTTT.

The sample holds a few counts of this clone. The chain carries TRBV2 and TRBJ1-2; D unclear. V lost 4 bases, J lost 4 bases, and 7 bases lay in between. From germline, CDR1 is SNHLY and CDR2 FYNNEI. The CDR3 runs to 12 residues. The CDR3 DNA sequence: TGTGCCAGCAGTGCCAGTACCTATGGCTACACCTTC. Encoded protein: CASSASTYGYTF.

The V and J genes are TRBV18 and TRBJ2-2; no definite D call. V lost 6 bases to trimming and J lost 0 bases, with 14 bases between them. CDR3 length: 16 residues. CDR1 and CDR2 (germline): KGHSH, LQKENI. In DNA form, the CDR3 reads TGTGCCAGCTCCCGCCGCGATGCGGCGAACACCGGGGAGCTGTTTTTT. Its translation: CASSRRDAANTGELFF.

This clone showed up just a few times. The J gene is TRBJ2-7, the V gene TRBV2, with 11 bases identical to TRBD1. This CDR3 contains 13 residues. The V gene's germline CDR1 is SNHLY and CDR2 FYNNEI. V lost 7 bases to trimming and J lost 3 bases; unmatched junction nucleotides: 2. The CDR3 here is CASKGTGGYEQYF. In nucleotides, the CDR3 is TGTGCCAGCAAGGGGACAGGGGGCTACGAGCAGTACTTC. Full variable domain (rest looked up from reference TRBV2 and TRBJ2-7): EPEVTQTPSHQVTQMGQEVILRCVPISNHLYFYWYRQILGQKVEFLVSFYNNEISEKSEIFDDQFSVERPDGSNFTLKIRSTKLEDSAMYFCASKGTGGYEQYFGPGTRLTVT.

This clone was seen more than once but under ten times. The gene calls are TRBV7-2 and TRBJ2-7; D possibly corresponds to TRBD1 (6 bases). Per the germline V gene, CDR1 is SGHTA and CDR2 is FQGNSA. Trimming removed 3 bases from V and 6 bases from J, with 15 bases in between. The CDR3 loop spans 14 amino acids. CDR3: CASSLTGQLGEQYF. DNA for the CDR3: TGTGCCAGCAGCTTGACAGGACAGCTTGGCGAGCAGTACTTC.

This clone has a handful of counts. Other DNA sequences in this sample translate to the same CDR3. The chain couples TRBV5-1 to TRBJ2-7, with D maybe TRBD1 (6 bases). The CDR3 totals 12 residues. Between the trimmed V and J ends, which lost 0 bases and 5 bases, there was a span of 6 bases. CDR1 is SGHRS, CDR2 YFSETQ, per germline. The CDR3 is CASSLEGDEQYF. The DNA of the CDR3 is TGCGCCAGCAGCTTGGAGGGGGACGAGCAGTACTTC.

The chain joins TRBV6-1 to TRBJ2-5, with 7 bases matching TRBD1. From germline, CDR1 is MNHNS and CDR2 SASEGT. The CDR3 is 16 amino acids. Unmatched junction bases numbered 9, after V lost 3 bases and J lost 2 bases. CDR3 sequence reads: CASSDYGTVRQETQYF. In DNA, the CDR3 is TGTGCCAGCAGTGATTACGGGACAGTCAGACAAGAGACCCAGTACTTC.

This clone occurred once. This chain connects TRBV5-6 to TRBJ2-1; D unresolved. In germline, CDR1 is SGHDT, CDR2 YYEEEE. Trimming cost V 2 bases and J 10 bases, with 7 bases left between them. There are 11 residues in the CDR3. The CDR3, as DNA: TGTGCCAGCAGCTTAGCGAACGAGCAGTTCTTC. Protein product: CASSLANEQFF.

The chain has TRBV6-5 and TRBJ2-3; TRBD1 is a possible D gene (6 bases). The CDR3 has 14 amino acids. The ends were cut back, 2 bases at V and 5 bases at J, with 11 bases in the middle. Looked up from germline, CDR1 is MNHEY and CDR2 is SVGAGI. CDR3 sequence (DNA): TGTGCCAGCAGTTACGGGGACACTCGAGATACGCAGTATTTT. This gives the protein CASSYGDTRDTQYF.

The chain employs TRBV14 and TRBJ2-2, with D possibly being TRBD2 (5 bases). The ends were cut back, 7 bases at V and 2 bases at J, with 14 bases in the middle. CDR1 is SGHDN and CDR2 is FVKESK in the germline V gene. This CDR3 is built from 15 residues. The CDR3 coding sequence is TGTGCCAGCACCGGCTCCGGGGTAAACACCGGGGAGCTGTTTTTT. This encodes CASTGSGVNTGELFF.

This sequence joins TRBV11-1 and TRBJ2-6, with TRBD1 as a possible D gene (5 bases). The CDR3 extends over 17 amino acids. Deletions cut 1 base from V and 2 bases from J, with 12 bases between. Germline V gives CDR1 SGHAT, CDR2 FQDESV (reference sequence). The CDR3 DNA reads TGTGCCAGCAGCTTAGTGGGCAGGGCCACTGGGGCCAACGTCCTGACTTTC. Residues: CASSLVGRATGANVLTF.